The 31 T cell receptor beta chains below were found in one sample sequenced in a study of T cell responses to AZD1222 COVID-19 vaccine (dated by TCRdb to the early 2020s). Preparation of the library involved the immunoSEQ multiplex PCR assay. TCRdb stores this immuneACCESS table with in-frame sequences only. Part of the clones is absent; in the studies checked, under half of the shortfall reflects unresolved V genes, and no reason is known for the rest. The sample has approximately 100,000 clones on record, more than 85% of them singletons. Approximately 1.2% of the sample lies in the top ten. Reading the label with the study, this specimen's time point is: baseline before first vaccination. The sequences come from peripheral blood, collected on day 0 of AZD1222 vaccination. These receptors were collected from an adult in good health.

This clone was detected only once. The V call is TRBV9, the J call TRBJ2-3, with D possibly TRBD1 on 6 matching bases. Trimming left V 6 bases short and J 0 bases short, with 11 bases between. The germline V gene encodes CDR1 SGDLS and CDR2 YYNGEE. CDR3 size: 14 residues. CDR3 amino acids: CASNSGHSTDTQYF. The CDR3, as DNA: TGTGCCAGCAACTCGGGACATAGCACAGATACGCAGTATTTT.

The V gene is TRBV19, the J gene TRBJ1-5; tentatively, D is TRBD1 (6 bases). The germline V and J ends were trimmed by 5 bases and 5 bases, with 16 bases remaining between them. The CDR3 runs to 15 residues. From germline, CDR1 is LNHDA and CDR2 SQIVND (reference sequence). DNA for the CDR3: TGTGCCAGTAGTCCCGGGAGGGGGTACTATCAGCCCCAGCATTTT. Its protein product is CASSPGRGYYQPQHF. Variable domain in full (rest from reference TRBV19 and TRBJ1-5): DGGITQSPKYLFRKEGQNVTLSCEQNLNHDAMYWYRQDPGQGLRLIYYSQIVNDFQKGDIAEGYSVSREKKESFPLTVTSAQKNPTAFYLCASSPGRGYYQPQHFGDGTRLSIL.

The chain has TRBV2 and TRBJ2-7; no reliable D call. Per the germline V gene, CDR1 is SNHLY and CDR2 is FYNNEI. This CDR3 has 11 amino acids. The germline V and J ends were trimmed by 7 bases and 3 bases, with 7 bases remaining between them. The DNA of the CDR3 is TGTGCCAGCAAGGTAGACTACGAGCAGTACTTC. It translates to CASKVDYEQYF.

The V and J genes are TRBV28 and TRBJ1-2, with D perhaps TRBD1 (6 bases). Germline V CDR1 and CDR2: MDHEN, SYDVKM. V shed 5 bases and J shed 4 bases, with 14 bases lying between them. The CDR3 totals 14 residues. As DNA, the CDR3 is TGTGCCAGCAGTCCCGTCGGGACACCCTATGGCTACACCTTC. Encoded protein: CASSPVGTPYGYTF.

Here the CDR3 reads CASSAALGYGHEQYF. CDR3 in DNA: TGTGCCAGCAGCGCCGCTCTAGGTTACGGCCACGAGCAGTACTTC. The rearrangement joins TRBV9 to TRBJ2-7; no firm D call. There are 15 residues in the CDR3. The germline gives CDR1 SGDLS, CDR2 YYNGEE. Trimming pared 3 bases from V and 5 bases from J, leaving 18 bases between.

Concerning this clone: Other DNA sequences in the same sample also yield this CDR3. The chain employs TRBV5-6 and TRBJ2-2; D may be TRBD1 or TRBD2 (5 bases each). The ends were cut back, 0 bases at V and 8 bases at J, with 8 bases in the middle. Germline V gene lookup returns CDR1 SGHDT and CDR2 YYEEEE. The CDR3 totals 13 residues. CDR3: CASSLGGTGELFF. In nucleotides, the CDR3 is TGTGCCAGCAGCTTGGGAGGGACGGGGGAGCTGTTTTTT.

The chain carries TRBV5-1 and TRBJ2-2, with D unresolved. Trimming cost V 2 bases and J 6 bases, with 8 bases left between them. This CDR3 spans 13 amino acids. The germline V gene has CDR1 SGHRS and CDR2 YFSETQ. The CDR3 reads CASSFMSSGELFF. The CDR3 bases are TGCGCCAGCAGCTTTATGAGTTCCGGGGAGCTGTTTTTT.

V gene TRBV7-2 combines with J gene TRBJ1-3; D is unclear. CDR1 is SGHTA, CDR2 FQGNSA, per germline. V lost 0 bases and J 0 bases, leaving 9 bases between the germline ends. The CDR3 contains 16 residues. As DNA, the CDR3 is TGTGCCAGCAGCTTAGCGGAGGTTTCCTCTGGAAACACCATATATTTT. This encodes CASSLAEVSSGNTIYF.

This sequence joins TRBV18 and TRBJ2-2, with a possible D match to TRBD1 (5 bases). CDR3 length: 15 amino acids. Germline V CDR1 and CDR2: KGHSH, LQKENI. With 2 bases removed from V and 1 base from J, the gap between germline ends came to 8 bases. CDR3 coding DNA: TGTGCCAGCTCACCAGCCAGGGAGAACACCGGGGAGCTGTTTTTT. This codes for CASSPARENTGELFF.

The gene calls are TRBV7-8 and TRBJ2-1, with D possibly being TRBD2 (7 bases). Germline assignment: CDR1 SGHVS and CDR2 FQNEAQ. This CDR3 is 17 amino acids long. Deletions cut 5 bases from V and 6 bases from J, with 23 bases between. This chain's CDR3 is CASSTSRAGALGNEQFF. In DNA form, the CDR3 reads TGTGCCAGCAGCACCTCCCGGGCGGGGGCGCTTGGCAATGAGCAGTTCTTC.

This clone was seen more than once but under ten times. CDR3 DNA: TGTGCCAGCAGCTTAAAGGGCCAGGGTAAGGAAAAACTGTTTTTT. This encodes CASSLKGQGKEKLFF. The J gene is TRBJ1-4, the V gene TRBV7-3; D might be TRBD1 (5 bases). The CDR3 spans 15 residues. V was clipped by 1 base and J by 8 bases, with 14 bases between them. Germline-derived CDR1 and CDR2 are SGHTA and FQGTGA.

CDR3 amino acids: CASSLQGTDTQYF. The CDR3 nucleotides read TGTGCCAGCAGCTTGCAGGGCACAGATACGCAGTATTTT. The gene calls are TRBV5-6 and TRBJ2-3, with no clear D. Per the germline V gene, CDR1 is SGHDT and CDR2 is YYEEEE. Deletions cut 1 base from V and 1 base from J, with 4 bases between. The CDR3 runs to 13 residues.

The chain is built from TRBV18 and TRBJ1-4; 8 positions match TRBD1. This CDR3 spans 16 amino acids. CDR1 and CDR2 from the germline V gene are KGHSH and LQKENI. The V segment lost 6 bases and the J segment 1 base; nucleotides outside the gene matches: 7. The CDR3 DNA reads TGTGCCAGCTCGCTGGGACAGGCGGGAACTAATGAAAAACTGTTTTTT. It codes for CASSLGQAGTNEKLFF.

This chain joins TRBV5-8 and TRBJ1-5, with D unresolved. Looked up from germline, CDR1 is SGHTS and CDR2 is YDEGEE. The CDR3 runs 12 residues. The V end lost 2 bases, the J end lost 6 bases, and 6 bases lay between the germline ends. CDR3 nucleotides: TGTGCCAGCAGCTTCGGCGCTCAGCCCCAGCATTTT. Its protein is CASSFGAQPQHF.

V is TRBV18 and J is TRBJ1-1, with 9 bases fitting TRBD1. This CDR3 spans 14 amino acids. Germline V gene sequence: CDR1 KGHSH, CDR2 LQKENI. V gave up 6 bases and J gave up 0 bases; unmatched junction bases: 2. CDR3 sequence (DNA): TGTGCCAGCTCGCGGGACAGGGTGAACACTGAAGCTTTCTTT. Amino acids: CASSRDRVNTEAFF.

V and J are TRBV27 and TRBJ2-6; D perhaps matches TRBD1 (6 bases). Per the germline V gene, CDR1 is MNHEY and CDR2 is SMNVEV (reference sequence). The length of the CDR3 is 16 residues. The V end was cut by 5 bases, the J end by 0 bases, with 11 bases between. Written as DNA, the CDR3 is TGTGCCAGCAGTATAACAGGGTCCTCTGGGGCCAACGTCCTGACTTTC. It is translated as CASSITGSSGANVLTF.

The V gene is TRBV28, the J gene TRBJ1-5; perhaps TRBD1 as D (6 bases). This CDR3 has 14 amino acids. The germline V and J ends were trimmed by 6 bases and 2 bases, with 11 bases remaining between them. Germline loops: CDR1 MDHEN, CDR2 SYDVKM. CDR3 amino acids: CASSNYRGNQPQHF. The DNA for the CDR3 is TGTGCCAGCAGCAACTACAGGGGCAATCAGCCCCAGCATTTT.

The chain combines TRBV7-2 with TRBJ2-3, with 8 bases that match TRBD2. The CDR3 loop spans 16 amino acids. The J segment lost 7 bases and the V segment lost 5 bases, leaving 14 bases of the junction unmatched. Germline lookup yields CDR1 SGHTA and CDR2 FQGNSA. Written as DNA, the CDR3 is TGTGCCAGCAGCCCGAATCCGGGACTAGTAAGAAATACGCAGTATTTT. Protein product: CASSPNPGLVRNTQYF. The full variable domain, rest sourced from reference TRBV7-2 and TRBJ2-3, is GAGVSQSPSNKVTEKGKDVELRCDPISGHTALYWYRQSLGQGLEFLIYFQGNSAPDKSGLPSDRFSAERTGGSVSTLTIQRTQQEDSAVYLCASSPNPGLVRNTQYFGPGTRLTVL.

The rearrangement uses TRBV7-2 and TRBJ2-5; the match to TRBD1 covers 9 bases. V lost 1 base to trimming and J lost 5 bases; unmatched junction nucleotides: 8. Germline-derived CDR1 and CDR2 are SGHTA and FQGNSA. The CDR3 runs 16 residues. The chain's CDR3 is CASSLDSNRGRETQYF. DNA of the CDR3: TGTGCCAGCAGCTTAGATAGCAACAGGGGGCGGGAGACCCAGTACTTC.

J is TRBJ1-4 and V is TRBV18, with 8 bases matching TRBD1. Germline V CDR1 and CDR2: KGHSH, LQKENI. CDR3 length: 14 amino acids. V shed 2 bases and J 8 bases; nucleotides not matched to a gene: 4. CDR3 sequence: CASSPGTGWEKLFF. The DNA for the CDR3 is TGTGCCAGCTCACCAGGGACAGGATGGGAAAAACTGTTTTTT.

The CDR3 DNA reads TGTGCCAGCAGCGTAGGCCTGACAGATACGCAGTATTTT. Protein sequence: CASSVGLTDTQYF. V and J are TRBV9 and TRBJ2-3, with no clear D. V dropped 0 bases and J dropped 3 bases, with 5 bases sitting between them. This CDR3 spans 13 amino acids. The V gene's germline CDR1 is SGDLS and CDR2 YYNGEE.

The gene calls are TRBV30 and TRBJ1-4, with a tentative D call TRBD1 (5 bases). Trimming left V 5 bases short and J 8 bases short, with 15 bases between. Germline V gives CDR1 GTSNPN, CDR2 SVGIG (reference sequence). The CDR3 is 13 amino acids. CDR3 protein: CAWARGHGEKLFF. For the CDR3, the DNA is TGTGCCTGGGCCCGAGGACATGGGGAAAAACTGTTTTTT.

CDR3 sequence reads: CASSYPTLGQPETYNEQFF. CDR3 coding DNA: TGTGCCAGCAGTTACCCTACGTTGGGCCAGCCCGAAACCTACAATGAGCAGTTCTTC. V and J are TRBV6-2 or TRBV6-3 and TRBJ2-1; D not certain. The CDR3 sequence is 19 residues long. V dropped 2 bases and J dropped 2 bases, with 22 bases sitting between them. Germline CDR1 and CDR2: MNHEY and SVGEGT.

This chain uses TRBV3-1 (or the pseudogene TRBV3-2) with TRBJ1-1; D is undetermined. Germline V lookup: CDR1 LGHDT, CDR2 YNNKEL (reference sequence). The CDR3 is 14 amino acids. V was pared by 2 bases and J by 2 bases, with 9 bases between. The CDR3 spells CASSQRRPNTEAFF. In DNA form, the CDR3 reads TGTGCCAGCAGCCAACGCAGACCCAACACTGAAGCTTTCTTT.

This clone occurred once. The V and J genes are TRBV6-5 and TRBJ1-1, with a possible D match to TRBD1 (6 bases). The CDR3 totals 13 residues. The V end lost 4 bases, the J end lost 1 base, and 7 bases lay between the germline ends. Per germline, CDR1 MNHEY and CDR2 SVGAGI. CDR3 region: CASSSDRNTEAFF. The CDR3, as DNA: TGTGCCAGCAGTTCGGACAGGAACACTGAAGCTTTCTTT.

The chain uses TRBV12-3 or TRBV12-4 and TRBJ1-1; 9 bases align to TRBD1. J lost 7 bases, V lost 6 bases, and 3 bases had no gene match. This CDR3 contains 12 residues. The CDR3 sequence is CASSLTGGEAFF. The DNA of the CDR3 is TGTGCCAGCAGCTTGACAGGGGGTGAAGCTTTCTTT.

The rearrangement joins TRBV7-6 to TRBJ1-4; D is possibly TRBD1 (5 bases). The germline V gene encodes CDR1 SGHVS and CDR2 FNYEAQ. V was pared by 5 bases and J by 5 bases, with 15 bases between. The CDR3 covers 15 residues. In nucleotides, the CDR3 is TGTGCCAGCAGCGTCATGGGACGGCAAAATGAAAAACTGTTTTTT. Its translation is CASSVMGRQNEKLFF.

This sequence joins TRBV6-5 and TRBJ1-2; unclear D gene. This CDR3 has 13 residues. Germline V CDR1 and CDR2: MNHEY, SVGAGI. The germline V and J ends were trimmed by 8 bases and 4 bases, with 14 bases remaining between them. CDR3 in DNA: TGTGCCAGCGAGGACCCTTGGTTCTATGGCTACACCTTC. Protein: CASEDPWFYGYTF.

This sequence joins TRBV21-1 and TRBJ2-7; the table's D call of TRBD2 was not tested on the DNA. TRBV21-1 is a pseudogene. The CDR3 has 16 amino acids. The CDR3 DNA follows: TGTGCCAGCAGCAAAGTAACACAAGCGGGGTCCTACGAGCAGTACTTC. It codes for CASSKVTQAGSYEQYF.

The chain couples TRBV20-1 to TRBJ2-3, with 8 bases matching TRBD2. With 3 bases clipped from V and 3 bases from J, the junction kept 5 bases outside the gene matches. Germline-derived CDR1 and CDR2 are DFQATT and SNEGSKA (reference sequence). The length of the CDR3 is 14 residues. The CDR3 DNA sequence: TGCAGTGCTAGTAGCGGGGACTCGACAGATACGCAGTATTTT. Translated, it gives CSASSGDSTDTQYF.

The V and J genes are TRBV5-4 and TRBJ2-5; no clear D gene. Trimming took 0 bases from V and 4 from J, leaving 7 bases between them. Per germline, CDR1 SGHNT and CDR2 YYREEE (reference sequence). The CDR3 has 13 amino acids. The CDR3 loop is CASSLGRIETQYF. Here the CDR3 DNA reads TGTGCCAGCAGCTTGGGCCGTATAGAGACCCAGTACTTC.